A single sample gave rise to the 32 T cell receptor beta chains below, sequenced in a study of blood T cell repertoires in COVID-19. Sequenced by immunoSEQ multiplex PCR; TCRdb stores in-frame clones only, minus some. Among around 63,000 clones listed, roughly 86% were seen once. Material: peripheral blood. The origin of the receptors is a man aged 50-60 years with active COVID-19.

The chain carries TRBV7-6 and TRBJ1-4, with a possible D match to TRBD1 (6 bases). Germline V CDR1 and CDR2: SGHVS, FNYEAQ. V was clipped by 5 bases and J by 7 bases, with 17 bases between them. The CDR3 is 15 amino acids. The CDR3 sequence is CASSPNTGLGEKLFF. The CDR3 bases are TGTGCCAGCAGCCCAAACACAGGGTTGGGTGAAAAACTGTTTTTT.

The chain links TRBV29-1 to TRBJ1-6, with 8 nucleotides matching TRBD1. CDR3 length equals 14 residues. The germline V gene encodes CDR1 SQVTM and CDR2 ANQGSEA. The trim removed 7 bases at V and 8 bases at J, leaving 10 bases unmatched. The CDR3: CSATVGTGDSPLHF. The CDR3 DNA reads TGCAGCGCTACCGTGGGGACAGGAGATTCACCCCTCCACTTT.

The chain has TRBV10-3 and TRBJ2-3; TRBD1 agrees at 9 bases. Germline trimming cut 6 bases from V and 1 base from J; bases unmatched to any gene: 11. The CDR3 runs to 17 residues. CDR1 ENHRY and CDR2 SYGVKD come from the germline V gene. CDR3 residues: CAISKGQGNSGTDTQYF. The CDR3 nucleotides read TGTGCCATCAGCAAGGGACAGGGCAATAGTGGCACAGATACGCAGTATTTT.

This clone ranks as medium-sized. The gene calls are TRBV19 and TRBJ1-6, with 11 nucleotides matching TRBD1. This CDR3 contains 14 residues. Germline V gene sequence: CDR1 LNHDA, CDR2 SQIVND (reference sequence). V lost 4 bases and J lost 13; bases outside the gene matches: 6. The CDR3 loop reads CASSRGTGGNPLHF. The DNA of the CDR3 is TGTGCCAGTAGTAGGGGGACAGGGGGGAATCCCCTCCACTTT.

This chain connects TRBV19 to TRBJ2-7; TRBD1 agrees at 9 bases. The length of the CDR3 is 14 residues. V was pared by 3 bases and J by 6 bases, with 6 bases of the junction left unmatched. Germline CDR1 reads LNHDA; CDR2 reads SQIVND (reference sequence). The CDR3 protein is CASSMGTGSGEQYF. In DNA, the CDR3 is TGTGCCAGTAGTATGGGGACAGGGTCGGGCGAGCAGTACTTC.

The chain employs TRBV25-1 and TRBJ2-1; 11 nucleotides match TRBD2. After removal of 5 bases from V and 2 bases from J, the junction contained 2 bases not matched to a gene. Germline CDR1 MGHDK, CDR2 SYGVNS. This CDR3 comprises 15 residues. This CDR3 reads CASSLSGGAYNEQFF. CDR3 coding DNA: TGTGCCAGCAGTCTTAGCGGGGGGGCCTACAATGAGCAGTTCTTC.

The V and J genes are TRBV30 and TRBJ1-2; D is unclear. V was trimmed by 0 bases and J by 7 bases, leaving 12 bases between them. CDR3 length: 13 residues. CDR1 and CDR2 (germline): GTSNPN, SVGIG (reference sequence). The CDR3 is CAWSVRGDRGYTF. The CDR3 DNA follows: TGTGCCTGGAGTGTACGCGGGGATCGTGGCTACACCTTC.

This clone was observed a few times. CDR3 protein: CAYQGSNTGELFF. The CDR3 DNA reads TGTGCCTACCAGGGTTCGAACACCGGGGAGCTGTTTTTT. V is TRBV3-1 (or the pseudogene TRBV3-2) and J is TRBJ2-2; tentatively, D is TRBD1 (5 bases). The CDR3 covers 13 residues. Germline V gene data show CDR1 as LGHDT and CDR2 as YNNKEL (reference sequence). V was pared by 11 bases and J by 0 bases, with 10 bases between.

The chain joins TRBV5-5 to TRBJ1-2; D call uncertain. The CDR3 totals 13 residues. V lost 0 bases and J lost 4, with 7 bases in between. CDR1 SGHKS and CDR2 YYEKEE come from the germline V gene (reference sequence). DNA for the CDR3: TGTGCCAGCAGCTTGGAGCCCCGCTATGGCTACACCTTC. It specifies CASSLEPRYGYTF.

CDR3 amino acids: CASSLGTGGSETQYF. The CDR3 DNA is TGTGCCAGCAGCTTAGGGACAGGGGGTTCGGAGACCCAGTACTTC. This chain uses TRBV7-2 with TRBJ2-5; 10 positions match TRBD1. Trimming removed 1 base from V and 5 bases from J; junction bases left unmatched: 4. CDR1 and CDR2 from the germline V gene are SGHTA and FQGNSA. CDR3 length: 15 residues.

In DNA, the CDR3 is TGTGCCAGCAGCTGGACTAGCGGGGGAGGCGAGCAGTACTTC. This encodes CASSWTSGGGEQYF. The chain combines TRBV7-2 with TRBJ2-7, with 13 bases aligning to TRBD2. Germline values: CDR1 SGHTA, CDR2 FQGNSA. J gave up 6 bases and V 4 bases, and 3 bases lay outside the gene matches. The CDR3 sequence is 14 residues long.

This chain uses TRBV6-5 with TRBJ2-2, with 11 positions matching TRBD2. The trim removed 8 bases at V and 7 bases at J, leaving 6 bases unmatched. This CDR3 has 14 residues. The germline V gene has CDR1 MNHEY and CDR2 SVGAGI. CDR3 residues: CASVAGGLGGELFF. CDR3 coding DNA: TGTGCCAGCGTAGCGGGGGGGCTTGGCGGGGAGCTGTTTTTT.

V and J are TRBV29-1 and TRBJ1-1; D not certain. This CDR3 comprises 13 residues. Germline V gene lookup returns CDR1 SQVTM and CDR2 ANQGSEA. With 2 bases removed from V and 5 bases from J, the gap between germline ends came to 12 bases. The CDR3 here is CSVEWGGRTEAFF. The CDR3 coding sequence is TGCAGCGTTGAATGGGGAGGTCGGACTGAAGCTTTCTTT.

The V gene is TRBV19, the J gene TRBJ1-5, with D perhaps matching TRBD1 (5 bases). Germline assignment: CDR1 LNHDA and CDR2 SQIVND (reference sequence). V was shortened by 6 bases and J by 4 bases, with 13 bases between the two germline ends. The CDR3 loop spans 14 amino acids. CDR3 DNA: TGTGCCAGTAGCCTGGGGCAGATGAATCAGCCCCAGCATTTT. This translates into CASSLGQMNQPQHF.

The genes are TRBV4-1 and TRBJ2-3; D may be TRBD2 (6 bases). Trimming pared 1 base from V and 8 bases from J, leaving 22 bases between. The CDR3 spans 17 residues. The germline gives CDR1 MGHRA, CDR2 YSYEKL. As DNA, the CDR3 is TGCGCCAGCAGCCAAGCCCCGCCGGGACTCGCAAGCGGTACGCAGTATTTT. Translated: CASSQAPPGLASGTQYF.

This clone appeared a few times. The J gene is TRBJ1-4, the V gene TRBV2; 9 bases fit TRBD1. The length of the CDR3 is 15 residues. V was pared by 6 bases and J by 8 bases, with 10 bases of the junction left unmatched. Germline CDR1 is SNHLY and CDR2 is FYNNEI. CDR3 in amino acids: CASRATYGTGEKLFF. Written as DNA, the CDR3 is TGTGCCAGCAGGGCGACTTATGGGACAGGGGAAAAACTGTTTTTT.

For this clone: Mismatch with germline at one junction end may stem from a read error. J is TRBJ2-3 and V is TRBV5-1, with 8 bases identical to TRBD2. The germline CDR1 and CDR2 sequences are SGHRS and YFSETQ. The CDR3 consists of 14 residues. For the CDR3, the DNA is TGCGCCAGCAGCTTATGGACTAGCAAAGATACGCAGTATTTT. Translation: CASSLWTSKDTQYF.

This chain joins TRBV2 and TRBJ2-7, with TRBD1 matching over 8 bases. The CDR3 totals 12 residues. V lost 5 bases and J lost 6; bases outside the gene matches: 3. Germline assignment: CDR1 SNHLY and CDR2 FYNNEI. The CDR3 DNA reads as TGTGCCAGCAGTTCCGACAGGGGCGAGCAGTACTTC. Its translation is CASSSDRGEQYF.

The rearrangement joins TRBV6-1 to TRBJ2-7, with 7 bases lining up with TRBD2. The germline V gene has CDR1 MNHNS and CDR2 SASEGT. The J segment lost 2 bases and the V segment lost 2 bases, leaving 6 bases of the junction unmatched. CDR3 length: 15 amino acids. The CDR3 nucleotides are TGTGCCAGCAGTGAATACCTCGGGACTACCTACGAGCAGTACTTC. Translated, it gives CASSEYLGTTYEQYF.

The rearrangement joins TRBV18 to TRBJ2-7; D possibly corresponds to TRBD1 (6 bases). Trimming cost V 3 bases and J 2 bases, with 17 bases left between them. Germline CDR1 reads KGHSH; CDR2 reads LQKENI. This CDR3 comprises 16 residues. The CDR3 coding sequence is TGTGCCAGCTCACCGACAGCAGGGGTAGGTCCCTACGAGCAGTACTTC. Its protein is CASSPTAGVGPYEQYF.

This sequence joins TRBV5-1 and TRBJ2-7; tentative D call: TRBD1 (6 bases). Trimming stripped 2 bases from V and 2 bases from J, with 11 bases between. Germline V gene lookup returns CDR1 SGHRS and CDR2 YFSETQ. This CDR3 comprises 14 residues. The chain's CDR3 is CASSFAGDTYEQYF. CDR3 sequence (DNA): TGCGCCAGCAGCTTCGCAGGGGATACCTACGAGCAGTACTTC.

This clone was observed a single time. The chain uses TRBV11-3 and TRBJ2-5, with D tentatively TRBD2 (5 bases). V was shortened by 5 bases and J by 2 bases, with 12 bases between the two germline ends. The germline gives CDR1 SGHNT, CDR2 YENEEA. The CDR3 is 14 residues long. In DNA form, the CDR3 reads TGTGCCAGCAGCCCCCGAGGGAAACAAGAGACCCAGTACTTC. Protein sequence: CASSPRGKQETQYF. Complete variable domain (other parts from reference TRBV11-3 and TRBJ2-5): EAGVVQSPRYKIIEKKQPVAFWCNPISGHNTLYWYLQNLGQGPELLIRYENEEAVDDSQLPKDRFSAERLKGVDSTLKIQPAELGDSAVYLCASSPRGKQETQYFGPGTRLLVL.

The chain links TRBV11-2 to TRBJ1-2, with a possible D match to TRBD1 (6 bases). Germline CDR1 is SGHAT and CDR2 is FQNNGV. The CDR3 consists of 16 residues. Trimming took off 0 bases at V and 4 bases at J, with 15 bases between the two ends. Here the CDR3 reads CASSLEPTGRPYGYTF. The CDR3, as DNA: TGTGCCAGCAGCTTAGAGCCCACAGGGCGCCCCTATGGCTACACCTTC.

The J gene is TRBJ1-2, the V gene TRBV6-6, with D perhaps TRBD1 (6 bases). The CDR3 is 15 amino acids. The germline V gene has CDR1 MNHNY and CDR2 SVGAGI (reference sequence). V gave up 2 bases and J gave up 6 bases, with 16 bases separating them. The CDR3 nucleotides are TGTGCCAGCAGTTACGACAGGTCTTCACCCGATGGCTACACCTTC. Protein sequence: CASSYDRSSPDGYTF.

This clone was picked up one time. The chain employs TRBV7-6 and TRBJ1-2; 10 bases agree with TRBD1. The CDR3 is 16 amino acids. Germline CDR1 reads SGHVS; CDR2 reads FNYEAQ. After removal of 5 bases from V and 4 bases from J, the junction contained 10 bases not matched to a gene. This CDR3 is CASSQSQTGGGYGYTF. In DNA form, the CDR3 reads TGTGCCAGCAGCCAATCCCAGACAGGGGGCGGCTATGGCTACACCTTC.

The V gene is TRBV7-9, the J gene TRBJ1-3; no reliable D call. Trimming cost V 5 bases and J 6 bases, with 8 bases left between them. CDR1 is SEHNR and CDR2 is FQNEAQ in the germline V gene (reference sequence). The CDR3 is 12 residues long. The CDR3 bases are TGTGCCAGCAGCCTGGGCGAAAACACCATATATTTT. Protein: CASSLGENTIYF.

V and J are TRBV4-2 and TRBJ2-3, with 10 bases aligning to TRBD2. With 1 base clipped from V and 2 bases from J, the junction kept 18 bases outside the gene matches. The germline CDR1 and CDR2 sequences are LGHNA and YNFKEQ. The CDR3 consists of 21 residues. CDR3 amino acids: CASSQALWIKRSGGVTDTQYF. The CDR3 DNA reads TGTGCCAGCAGCCAAGCTTTGTGGATTAAGAGGAGCGGGGGGGTCACAGATACGCAGTATTTT.

The CDR3 protein is CASSPPQAASYEQYF. Here the CDR3 DNA reads TGTGCCAGCTCACCACCGCAAGCGGCCTCCTACGAGCAGTACTTC. J is TRBJ2-7 and V is TRBV18, with TRBD2 as a possible D gene (5 bases). CDR3 size: 15 residues. Germline loops: CDR1 KGHSH, CDR2 LQKENI. V was trimmed by 0 bases and J by 0 bases, leaving 9 bases between them. The complete variable domain, with remaining parts taken from reference TRBV18 and TRBJ2-7, reads NAGVMQNPRHLVRRRGQEARLRCSPMKGHSHVYWYRQLPEEGLKFMVYLQKENIIDESGMPKERFSAEFPKEGPSILRIQQVVRGDSAAYFCASSPPQAASYEQYFGPGTRLTVT.

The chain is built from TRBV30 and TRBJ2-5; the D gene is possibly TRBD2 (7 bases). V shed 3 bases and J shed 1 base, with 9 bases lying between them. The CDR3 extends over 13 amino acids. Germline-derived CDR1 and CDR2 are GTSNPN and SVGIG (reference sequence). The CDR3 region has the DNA TGTGCCTGGAGCCGGGGGGCCCAAGAGACCCAGTACTTC. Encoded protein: CAWSRGAQETQYF.

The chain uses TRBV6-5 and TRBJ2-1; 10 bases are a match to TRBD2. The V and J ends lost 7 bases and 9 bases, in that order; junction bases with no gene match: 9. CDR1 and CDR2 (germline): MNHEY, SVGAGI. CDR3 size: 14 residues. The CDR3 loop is CASKSGGALGEQFF. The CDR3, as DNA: TGTGCCAGCAAAAGCGGGGGGGCCTTAGGTGAGCAGTTCTTC.

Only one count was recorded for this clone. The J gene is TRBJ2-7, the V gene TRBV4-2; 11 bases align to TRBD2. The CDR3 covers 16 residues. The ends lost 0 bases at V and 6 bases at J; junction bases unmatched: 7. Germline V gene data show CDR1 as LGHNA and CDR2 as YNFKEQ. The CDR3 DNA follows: TGTGCCAGCAGCCAAGATGAGACTAGCGGGGCTCGCGAGCAGTACTTC. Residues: CASSQDETSGAREQYF.

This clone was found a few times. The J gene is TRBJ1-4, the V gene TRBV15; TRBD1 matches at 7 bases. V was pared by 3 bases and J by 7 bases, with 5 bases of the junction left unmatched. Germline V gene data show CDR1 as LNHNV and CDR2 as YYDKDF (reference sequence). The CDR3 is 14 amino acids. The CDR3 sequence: CATSRGRDSEKLFF. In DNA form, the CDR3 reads TGTGCCACCAGCAGGGGCAGGGACAGTGAAAAACTGTTTTTT.